The 8 T cell receptor beta chains reported below all come from one sample, sequenced in a study of response to subunit inactivated influenza vaccine. One entry per CDR3 protein, called by TCRdb with MiXCR from the RT-PCR reads. The top ten clones hold about 2.8% of a sample with 500,000 to 700,000 distinct CDR3 sequences, 20% to 25% of them seen once. These data were likewise used in another study, on T cells expressing NK-cell markers. Per that paper: A 5'RACE template switching approach incorporating UMIs was used to make TCR beta cDNA.

The starting material was CD4+ T cells sorted from PBMCs, obtained roughly 12 days after vaccination. Receptor source: a man aged 50-60 years who received an inactivated influenza vaccine.

This clonotype was counted only a few times. This chain joins TRBV4-3 and TRBJ2-7; TRBD1 or TRBD2 may be the D gene (6 bases each). Germline CDR1 LGHNA, CDR2 YSLEER. The CDR3 runs 16 residues. V was trimmed by 0 bases and J by 5 bases, leaving 17 bases between them. CDR3 protein: CASSQDFKGGVDEQYF. The DNA of the CDR3 is TGCGCCAGCAGCCAAGATTTTAAGGGGGGCGTCGACGAGCAGTACTTC.

This clonotype has only a few counts. This chain connects TRBV20-1 to TRBJ1-5; D gene uncertain. V was trimmed by 2 bases and J by 4 bases, leaving 9 bases between them. This CDR3 has 13 amino acids. Germline V gives CDR1 DFQATT, CDR2 SNEGSKA (reference sequence). The CDR3 DNA follows: TGCAGTGCTAGAACAACGATGAATCAGCCCCAGCATTTT. Encoded protein: CSARTTMNQPQHF.

The chain carries TRBV20-1 and TRBJ2-7; D is unresolved. CDR3 size: 11 residues. The germline V gene has CDR1 DFQATT and CDR2 SNEGSKA (reference sequence). The germline V and J ends were trimmed by 4 bases and 4 bases, with 8 bases remaining between them. This CDR3 reads CSAKTGYEQYF. The DNA of the CDR3 is TGCAGTGCTAAGACCGGGTACGAGCAGTACTTC.

This clonotype was counted only a few times. The rearrangement uses TRBV11-2 and TRBJ2-1; 13 bases line up with TRBD2. The germline V gene has CDR1 SGHAT and CDR2 FQNNGV. The CDR3 length is 18 residues. V was pared by 1 base and J by 3 bases, with 6 bases of the junction left unmatched. The CDR3 region has the DNA TGTGCCAGCAGCTTAGTAACTAGCGGGAGGGCTAACTACAATGAGCAGTTCTTC. It yields the protein CASSLVTSGRANYNEQFF.

The V call is TRBV6-2 or TRBV6-3, the J call TRBJ2-7; D assignment may be TRBD1 or TRBD2 (6 bases each). There are 15 residues in the CDR3. The germline gives CDR1 MNHEY, CDR2 SVGEGT. Trimming shortened V by 2 bases and J by 2 bases, and 13 bases separated the two germline ends. The CDR3 DNA sequence: TGTGCCAGCAGTTACAGGGGGACTTCAACCTACGAGCAGTACTTC. Amino acid sequence: CASSYRGTSTYEQYF.

The chain has TRBV12-3 or TRBV12-4 and TRBJ2-7; 7 positions match TRBD1. The CDR3 covers 16 residues. V dropped 2 bases and J dropped 1; count of bases not matched to a gene: 8. As DNA, the CDR3 is TGTGCCAGCAGTTTATTGGGACAGATAAATTCCTACGAGCAGTACTTC. This encodes CASSLLGQINSYEQYF.

This sequence joins TRBV18 and TRBJ2-7, with 7 bases matching TRBD2. With 4 bases clipped from V and 6 bases from J, the junction kept 9 bases outside the gene matches. Germline-derived CDR1 and CDR2 are KGHSH and LQKENI. The CDR3 covers 14 residues. In nucleotides, the CDR3 is TGTGCCAGCTCACTAGGACTAGGTAGGACCGAGCAGTACTTC. Translation: CASSLGLGRTEQYF. The variable domain in full, with the rest retrieved from reference TRBV18 and TRBJ2-7, is NAGVMQNPRHLVRRRGQEARLRCSPMKGHSHVYWYRQLPEEGLKFMVYLQKENIIDESGMPKERFSAEFPKEGPSILRIQQVVRGDSAAYFCASSLGLGRTEQYFGPGTRLTVT.

This clonotype came up a few times. The rearrangement uses TRBV10-3 and TRBJ2-7, with 11 bases fitting TRBD2. Losses at the gene ends were 3 bases for V and 4 bases for J; bases not matched to a gene: 5. CDR3 length: 15 residues. Germline V gene lookup returns CDR1 ENHRY and CDR2 SYGVKD. DNA for the CDR3: TGTGCCATCAGTGAACCCGGGACTAGCGGTTACGAGCAGTACTTC. Amino acids: CAISEPGTSGYEQYF.